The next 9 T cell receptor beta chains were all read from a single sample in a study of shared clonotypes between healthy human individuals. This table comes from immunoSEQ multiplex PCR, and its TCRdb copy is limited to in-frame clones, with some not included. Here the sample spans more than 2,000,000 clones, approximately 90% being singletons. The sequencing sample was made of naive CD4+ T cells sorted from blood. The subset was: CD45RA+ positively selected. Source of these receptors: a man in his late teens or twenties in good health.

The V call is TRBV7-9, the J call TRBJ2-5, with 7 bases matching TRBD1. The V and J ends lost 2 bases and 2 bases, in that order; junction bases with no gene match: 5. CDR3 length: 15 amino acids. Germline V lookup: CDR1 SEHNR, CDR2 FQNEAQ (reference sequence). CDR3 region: CASSLHGQAQETQYF. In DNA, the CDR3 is TGTGCCAGCAGCTTACACGGACAGGCTCAAGAGACCCAGTACTTC.

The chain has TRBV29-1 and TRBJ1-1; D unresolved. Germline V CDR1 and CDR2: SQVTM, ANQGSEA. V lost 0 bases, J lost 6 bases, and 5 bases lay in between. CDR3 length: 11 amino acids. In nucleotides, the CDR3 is TGCAGCGTTGAAGACGGTCCTGAAGCTTTCTTT. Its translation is CSVEDGPEAFF.

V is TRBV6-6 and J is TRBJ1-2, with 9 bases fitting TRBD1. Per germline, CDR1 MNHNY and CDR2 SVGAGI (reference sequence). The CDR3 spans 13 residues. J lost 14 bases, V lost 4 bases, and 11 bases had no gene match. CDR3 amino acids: CASSSGTGRYGTF. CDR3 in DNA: TGTGCCAGCAGTTCCGGGACAGGGAGATATGGGACCTTC.

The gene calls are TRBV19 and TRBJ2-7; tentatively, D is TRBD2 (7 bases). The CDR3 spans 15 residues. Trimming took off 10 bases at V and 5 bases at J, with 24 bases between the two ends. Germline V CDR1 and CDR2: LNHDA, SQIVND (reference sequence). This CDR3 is CATASGGLGGNEQYF. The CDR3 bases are TGTGCCACCGCCTCCGGGGGGCTTGGGGGGAACGAGCAGTACTTC.

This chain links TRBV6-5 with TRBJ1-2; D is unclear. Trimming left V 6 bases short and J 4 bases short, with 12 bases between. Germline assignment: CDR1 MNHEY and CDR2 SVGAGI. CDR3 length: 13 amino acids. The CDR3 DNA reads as TGTGCCAGCAGCCCATATACGTCCTATGGCTACACCTTC. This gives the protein CASSPYTSYGYTF.

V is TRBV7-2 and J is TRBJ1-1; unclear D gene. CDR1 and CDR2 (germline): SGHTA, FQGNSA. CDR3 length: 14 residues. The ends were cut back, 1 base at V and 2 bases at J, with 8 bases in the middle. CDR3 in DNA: TGTGCCAGCAGCTTAGATCCGGTAAACACTGAAGCTTTCTTT. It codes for CASSLDPVNTEAFF.

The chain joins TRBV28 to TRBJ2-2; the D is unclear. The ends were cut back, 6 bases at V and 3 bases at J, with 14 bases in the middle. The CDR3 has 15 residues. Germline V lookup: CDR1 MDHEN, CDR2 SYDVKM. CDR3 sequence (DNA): TGTGCCAGCAGGCCAGGATGGTCGGACACCGGGGAGCTGTTTTTT. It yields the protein CASRPGWSDTGELFF.

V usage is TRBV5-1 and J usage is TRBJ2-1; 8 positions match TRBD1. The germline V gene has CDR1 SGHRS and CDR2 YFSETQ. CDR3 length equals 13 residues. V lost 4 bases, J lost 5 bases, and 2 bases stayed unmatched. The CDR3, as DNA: TGCGCCAGCAGCCTGACAGGGGACAATGAGCAGTTCTTC. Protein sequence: CASSLTGDNEQFF.

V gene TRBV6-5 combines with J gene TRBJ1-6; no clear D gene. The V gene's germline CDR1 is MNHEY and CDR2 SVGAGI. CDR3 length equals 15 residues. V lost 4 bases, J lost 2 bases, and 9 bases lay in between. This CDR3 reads CASSLMRPYNSPLHF. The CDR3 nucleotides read TGTGCCAGCAGTTTGATGAGGCCCTATAATTCACCCCTCCACTTT.